This T cell receptor (beta chain) was recovered during a study of control samples from healthy donors and cancer patients (dated by TCRdb to the early 2020s). The CDR3 runs 15 residues from the cysteine to the phenylalanine. Only the CDR3 DNA is retained, 45 bases long and in frame from the first base. Sequences GTSNPN (CDR1) and SVGIG (CDR2) are obtained from the germline V gene (reference sequence). V gives up 3 bases and J gives up 2 bases, and the segment between their germline ends measures 15 bases. Only a few counts were recorded for this clone. What this receptor recognizes is not known. No per-base quality is available; no much larger clone lies one base away. Libraries were constructed by the immunoSEQ multiplex PCR assay. TCRdb took over this immuneACCESS table, retaining in-frame rearrangements with V and J assigned. Such tables are incomplete; in checked studies, under half of the missing clones stem from an unresolved V gene, and the remainder is unexplained. The sample includes 100,000 to 150,000 clones, with roughly 88% observed a single time. The ten largest clones represent approximately 3.2% of the sample.

The sequencing input was blood. This chain joins TRBV30 to TRBJ2-3; the best D guess is TRBD1, with 6 bases matching. The sequence was collected from a man aged 50 to 60 in good health. CDR3 loop: CAWRFRGRLTDTQYF. At the DNA level, the sequence is TGTGCCTGGAGGTTTAGGGGGAGACTCACAGATACGCAGTATTTT.